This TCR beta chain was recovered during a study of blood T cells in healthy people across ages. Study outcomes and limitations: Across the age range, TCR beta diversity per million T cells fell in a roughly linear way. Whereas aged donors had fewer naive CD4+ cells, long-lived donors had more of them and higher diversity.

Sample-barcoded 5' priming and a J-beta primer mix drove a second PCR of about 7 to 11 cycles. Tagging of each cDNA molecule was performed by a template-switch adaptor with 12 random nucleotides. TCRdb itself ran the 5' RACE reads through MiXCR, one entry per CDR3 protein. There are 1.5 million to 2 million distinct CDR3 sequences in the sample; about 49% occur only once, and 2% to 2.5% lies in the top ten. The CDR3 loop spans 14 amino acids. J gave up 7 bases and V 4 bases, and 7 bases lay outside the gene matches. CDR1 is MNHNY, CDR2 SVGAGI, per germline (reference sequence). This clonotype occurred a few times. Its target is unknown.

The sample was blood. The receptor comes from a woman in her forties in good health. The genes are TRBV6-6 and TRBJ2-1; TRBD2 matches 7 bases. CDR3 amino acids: CASSLAGDVNEQFF. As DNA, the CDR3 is TGTGCCAGCAGTTTAGCGGGTGACGTTAATGAGCAGTTCTTC.